A selection of T cell receptor beta chains follows, all from one sample in a study of identical twins. TCRdb fed the 5' RACE reads into MiXCR, producing one record per CDR3 protein. The sample records fewer than 250,000 distinct CDR3 sequences, around 6.9% being singletons. The sample was also reused in another study, on yellow fever vaccine responses in identical twins.

Sequencing was done on a sample of memory (CD45RO+) T cells sorted from blood. The source of these receptors is a woman aged 18-30 years in good health. CDR3s include the opening cysteine and the closing phenylalanine or tryptophan. The order of the fields is CDR3 protein, CDR3 DNA, D gene, J gene, clone size, V gene. A D gene is named only where the DNA matches it firmly. Part of the rows lack a size; the others show once, few, many or a class for expanded clones.

cdr3_aa: CASSSRPRSQLSYNEQFF
cdr3_nt: TGTGCCAGCAGCTCCCGGCCCAGAAGTCAACTCTCCTACAATGAGCAGTTCTTC
d_call: NA
j_call: TRBJ2-1
clone_size: NA
v_call: TRBV5-5

cdr3_aa: CASSLNVAGEQYF
cdr3_nt: TGTGCCAGCAGCTTAAATGTGGCAGGCGAGCAGTACTTC
d_call: NA
j_call: TRBJ2-7
clone_size: few
v_call: TRBV7-3

cdr3_aa: CATSLGDRSTDTQYF
cdr3_nt: TGTGCCACCAGCCTCGGGGACAGATCCACAGATACGCAGTATTTT
d_call: TRBD1
j_call: TRBJ2-3
clone_size: many
v_call: TRBV15

cdr3_aa: CASSRRGTSSGANVLTF
cdr3_nt: TGTGCCAGCAGCCGACGGGGGACTAGCTCTGGGGCCAACGTCCTGACTTTC
d_call: TRBD2
j_call: TRBJ2-6
clone_size: NA
v_call: TRBV7-2

cdr3_aa: CASSTLPGTSIQVF
cdr3_nt: TGTGCCAGCAGCACTCTTCCTGGGACTTCCATTCAGGTCTTC
d_call: NA
j_call: TRBJ2-1
clone_size: NA
v_call: TRBV11-2

cdr3_aa: CASSFSQGYEQYF
cdr3_nt: TGTGCTAGCAGCTTTAGTCAGGGCTACGAGCAGTACTTC
d_call: NA
j_call: TRBJ2-7
clone_size: many
v_call: TRBV7-7

cdr3_aa: CASSLIGEDTQYF
cdr3_nt: TGTGCCAGCAGCTTAATAGGCGAAGATACGCAGTATTTT
d_call: NA
j_call: TRBJ2-3
clone_size: few
v_call: TRBV7-3

cdr3_aa: CASSQPFRTSGGGNTDTQYF
cdr3_nt: TGTGCCAGCAGCCAACCGTTCAGGACTAGCGGGGGGGGAAACACAGATACGCAGTATTTT
d_call: TRBD2
j_call: TRBJ2-3
clone_size: many
v_call: TRBV3-1

cdr3_aa: CSAQYWTSGSYSQYF
cdr3_nt: TGCAGTGCTCAGTACTGGACTAGCGGGAGTTATTCGCAGTATTTT
d_call: TRBD2
j_call: TRBJ2-3
clone_size: few
v_call: TRBV20-1

cdr3_aa: CASSQAGGRTYEQYF
cdr3_nt: TGTGCCAGCAGTCAAGCGGGGGGCCGAACCTACGAGCAGTACTTC
d_call: TRBD2
j_call: TRBJ2-7
clone_size: many
v_call: TRBV14

cdr3_aa: CSGRTGEDYEQYF
cdr3_nt: TGCAGCGGACGGACAGGGGAAGACTACGAGCAGTACTTC
d_call: TRBD1
j_call: TRBJ2-7
clone_size: NA
v_call: TRBV29-1

cdr3_aa: CSVGSGVDEQYF
cdr3_nt: TGCAGCGTTGGATCGGGGGTCGACGAGCAGTACTTC
d_call: NA
j_call: TRBJ2-7
clone_size: few
v_call: TRBV29-1

cdr3_aa: CASSEGGHSYEQYF
cdr3_nt: TGCGCCAGCAGTGAGGGTGGACACTCCTACGAGCAGTACTTC
d_call: NA
j_call: TRBJ2-7
clone_size: NA
v_call: TRBV10-1

cdr3_aa: CASRDGKAEAFF
cdr3_nt: TGTGCCAGCAGAGACGGGAAGGCTGAAGCTTTCTTT
d_call: NA
j_call: TRBJ1-1
clone_size: many
v_call: TRBV3-1

cdr3_aa: CASSLQGKVGEAFF
cdr3_nt: TGTGCCAGTAGTTTGCAGGGAAAGGTGGGTGAAGCTTTCTTT
d_call: NA
j_call: TRBJ1-1
clone_size: NA
v_call: TRBV19

cdr3_aa: CASSQGYRPGLAGRTSTDTQYF
cdr3_nt: TGTGCCAGCAGCCAAGGGTATCGACCGGGACTAGCGGGGAGAACTAGCACAGATACGCAGTATTTT
d_call: TRBD2
j_call: TRBJ2-3
clone_size: few
v_call: TRBV4-2

cdr3_aa: CAISGGSANTGELFF
cdr3_nt: TGTGCCATCAGTGGAGGCAGCGCGAACACCGGGGAGCTGTTTTTT
d_call: NA
j_call: TRBJ2-2
clone_size: few
v_call: TRBV10-3

cdr3_aa: CASSLGQGDTYEQYF
cdr3_nt: TGTGCCAGCAGCTTAGGACAGGGGGACACCTACGAGCAGTACTTC
d_call: TRBD1
j_call: TRBJ2-7
clone_size: NA
v_call: TRBV11-3

cdr3_aa: CASSPGRAGGPTDTQYF
cdr3_nt: TGTGCCAGCAGCCCCGGCCGGGCGGGGGGCCCCACAGATACGCAGTATTTT
d_call: TRBD2
j_call: TRBJ2-3
clone_size: NA
v_call: TRBV3-1

cdr3_aa: CASTTGVNEQYF
cdr3_nt: TGTGCCAGCACGACAGGGGTAAACGAGCAGTACTTC
d_call: TRBD1
j_call: TRBJ2-7
clone_size: NA
v_call: TRBV28

cdr3_aa: CASSGDRTGNTIYF
cdr3_nt: TGTGCCAGCAGTGGGGACAGGACAGGAAACACCATATATTTT
d_call: TRBD1
j_call: TRBJ1-3
clone_size: few
v_call: TRBV6-1

cdr3_aa: CASSSELAGGLTYEQYF
cdr3_nt: TGTGCCAGCAGTTCGGAACTAGCGGGAGGCCTAACCTACGAGCAGTACTTC
d_call: TRBD2
j_call: TRBJ2-7
clone_size: NA
v_call: TRBV6-5

cdr3_aa: CASSLISGGGYNEQFF
cdr3_nt: TGTGCCAGCAGCCTGATTAGCGGGGGGGGGTACAATGAGCAGTTCTTC
d_call: TRBD2
j_call: TRBJ2-1
clone_size: many
v_call: TRBV7-2

cdr3_aa: CSAPLAGIPDTQYF
cdr3_nt: TGCAGTGCGCCTCTAGCGGGGATACCAGATACGCAGTATTTT
d_call: TRBD2
j_call: TRBJ2-3
clone_size: many
v_call: TRBV20-1

cdr3_aa: CASREGTGGKQETQYF
cdr3_nt: TGTGCCAGCAGGGAAGGGACAGGGGGTAAACAAGAGACCCAGTACTTC
d_call: TRBD1
j_call: TRBJ2-5
clone_size: many
v_call: TRBV12-3/TRBV12-4

cdr3_aa: CSAGRLAGDSSEQYF
cdr3_nt: TGCAGTGCCGGAAGACTAGCGGGAGATTCTAGCGAGCAGTACTTC
d_call: TRBD2
j_call: TRBJ2-7
clone_size: many
v_call: TRBV20-1

cdr3_aa: CASSPRPGSLNEKLFF
cdr3_nt: TGTGCCAGCTCACCAAGACCCGGGTCCCTTAATGAAAAACTGTTTTTT
d_call: NA
j_call: TRBJ1-4
clone_size: few
v_call: TRBV18

cdr3_aa: CASIRVSNQPQHF
cdr3_nt: TGTGCCAGCATCAGGGTTAGCAATCAGCCCCAGCATTTT
d_call: NA
j_call: TRBJ1-5
clone_size: few
v_call: TRBV28

cdr3_aa: CASSSPRPLPHNEQFF
cdr3_nt: TGTGCCAGCAGTTCTCCGCGGCCCCTACCCCACAATGAGCAGTTCTTC
d_call: NA
j_call: TRBJ2-1
clone_size: NA
v_call: TRBV6-5

cdr3_aa: CASSQDSRNTDTQYF
cdr3_nt: TGTGCCAGCAGCCAAGATAGCAGAAACACAGATACGCAGTATTTT
d_call: NA
j_call: TRBJ2-3
clone_size: few
v_call: TRBV4-2

cdr3_aa: CATSDPLAGSNNEQFF
cdr3_nt: TGTGCCACCAGTGATCCACTAGCGGGAAGTAACAATGAGCAGTTCTTC
d_call: TRBD2
j_call: TRBJ2-1
clone_size: NA
v_call: TRBV24-1

cdr3_aa: CSARTGGMYEQYF
cdr3_nt: TGCAGTGCCCGGACAGGGGGCATGTACGAGCAGTACTTC
d_call: TRBD1
j_call: TRBJ2-7
clone_size: NA
v_call: TRBV20-1

cdr3_aa: CASSGTKKHTGELFF
cdr3_nt: TGTGCCAGCAGTGGGACCAAGAAACACACCGGGGAGCTGTTTTTT
d_call: NA
j_call: TRBJ2-2
clone_size: NA
v_call: TRBV28

cdr3_aa: CASNGGDTGKQYF
cdr3_nt: TGTGCCAGCAACGGGGGGGACACGGGGAAGCAGTACTTC
d_call: TRBD2
j_call: TRBJ2-7
clone_size: NA
v_call: TRBV19

cdr3_aa: CAITRPGGGQQFF
cdr3_nt: TGTGCCATCACCCGGCCGGGAGGGGGGCAGCAGTTCTTC
d_call: TRBD2
j_call: TRBJ2-1
clone_size: many
v_call: TRBV10-3

cdr3_aa: CASSYAGRYEQYF
cdr3_nt: TGTGCCAGCAGTTACGCAGGGAGGTACGAGCAGTACTTC
d_call: NA
j_call: TRBJ2-7
clone_size: few
v_call: TRBV6-5

cdr3_aa: CASSYSSSSGGARDTQYF
cdr3_nt: TGTGCCAGCAGTTACTCGTCGTCTAGCGGGGGGGCCAGAGATACGCAGTATTTT
d_call: TRBD2
j_call: TRBJ2-3
clone_size: few
v_call: TRBV6-5